This TCR beta chain was retrieved from a study of blood T cell repertoires in COVID-19. The wider study: Collection of acute and convalescent COVID-19 samples took place in the United States, Italy and Spain.

In the original analysis: The authors estimated nucleated cell counts from reference gene primer amplification. Some clones are missing from TCRdb's copy, which holds only in-frame ones; the method was immunoSEQ multiplex PCR. Clone size and the V and J calls come from that table; the DNA yielded D and trimming. The table shows 150,000 or so clones, with about 80% occurring only once. Germline CDR1 reads MDHEN; CDR2 reads SYDVKM. The CDR3 length is 14 residues. The V and J ends lost 9 bases and 5 bases respectively, with 19 bases between them. This sequence joins TRBV28 and TRBJ1-2; perhaps TRBD1 as D (6 bases). The TCR comes from a woman aged 55-69 years with acute or convalescent COVID-19. Specimen: peripheral blood. This CDR3 reads CASGTSQRGYGYTF. The CDR3, as DNA: TGTGCCAGTGGGACATCCCAACGGGGTTATGGCTACACCTTC.